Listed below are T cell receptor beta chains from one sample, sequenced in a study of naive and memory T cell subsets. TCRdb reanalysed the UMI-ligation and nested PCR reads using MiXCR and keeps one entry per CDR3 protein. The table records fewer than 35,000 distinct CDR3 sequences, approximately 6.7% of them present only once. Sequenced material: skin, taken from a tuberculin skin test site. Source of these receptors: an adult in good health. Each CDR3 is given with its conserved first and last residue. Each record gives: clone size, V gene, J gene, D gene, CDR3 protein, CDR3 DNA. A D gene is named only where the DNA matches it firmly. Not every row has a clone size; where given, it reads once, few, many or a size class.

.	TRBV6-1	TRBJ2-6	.	CASSESFFLPDSSGANVLTF	TGTGCCAGCAGTGAATCCTTCTTTTTGCCCGATAGCTCTGGGGCCAACGTCCTGACTTTC
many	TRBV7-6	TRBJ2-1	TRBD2	CASSPPGGGPNEQFF	TGTGCCAGCAGCCCCCCGGGAGGGGGGCCTAATGAGCAGTTCTTC
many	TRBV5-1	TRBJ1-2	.	CASSLAYGTPSYTF	TGCGCCAGCAGCTTGGCCTATGGGACGCCAAGCTACACCTTC
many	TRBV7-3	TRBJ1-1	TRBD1	CASSPGGQGAPRTEAFF	TGTGCCAGCAGCCCTGGGGGACAGGGGGCGCCGAGAACTGAAGCTTTCTTT
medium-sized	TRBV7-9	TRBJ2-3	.	CASSSLERRPTDTQYF	TGTGCCAGCAGCTCCCTTGAGAGACGGCCCACAGATACGCAGTATTTT
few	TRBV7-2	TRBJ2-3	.	CASSLAVTRPDTQYF	TGTGCCAGCAGCTTAGCGGTCACGAGGCCAGATACGCAGTATTTT
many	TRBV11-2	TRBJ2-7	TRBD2	CASSLVAGGYEQYF	TGTGCCAGCAGCTTGGTAGCGGGGGGTTACGAGCAGTACTTC
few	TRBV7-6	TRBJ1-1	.	CASSLASLGGFTEAFF	TGTGCCAGCAGCTTAGCGTCCCTCGGGGGCTTTACTGAAGCTTTCTTT
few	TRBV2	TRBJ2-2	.	CASRGTISTGELFF	TGTGCCAGCAGAGGGACAATCTCTACCGGGGAGCTGTTTTTT
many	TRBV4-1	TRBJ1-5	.	CASSQEGATINQPQHF	TGCGCCAGCAGCCAAGAGGGGGCCACCATCAATCAGCCCCAGCATTTT
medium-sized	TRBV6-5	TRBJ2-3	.	CASSYVDTQYF	TGTGCCAGCAGTTACGTCGATACGCAGTATTTT
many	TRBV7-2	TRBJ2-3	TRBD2	CASSLAGLAGADTQYF	TGTGCCAGCAGCTTAGCGGGGCTAGCGGGGGCAGATACGCAGTATTTT
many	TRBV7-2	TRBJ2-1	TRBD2	CASSLVLGGALSYNEQFF	TGTGCCAGCAGCTTAGTTCTCGGGGGGGCCTTATCCTACAATGAGCAGTTCTTC
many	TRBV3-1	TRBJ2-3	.	CASSQELSPDTQYF	TGTGCCAGCAGCCAAGAGTTGTCCCCCGATACGCAGTATTTT
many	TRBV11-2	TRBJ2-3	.	CASTSPSTDTQYF	TGTGCCAGCACCTCTCCGTCCACAGATACGCAGTATTTT
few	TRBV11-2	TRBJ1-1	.	CASSQGFTEAFF	TGTGCCAGCAGCCAGGGGTTTACTGAAGCTTTCTTT
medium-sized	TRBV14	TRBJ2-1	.	CASSSRHLYNEQFF	TGTGCCAGCAGCAGCCGCCATCTTTACAATGAGCAGTTCTTC
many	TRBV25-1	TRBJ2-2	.	CASTGIGANTGELFF	TGTGCCAGCACTGGGATCGGGGCCAACACCGGGGAGCTGTTTTTT
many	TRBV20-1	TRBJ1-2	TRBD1	CSARQGALYTF	TGCAGTGCTCGACAGGGGGCCCTCTACACCTTC
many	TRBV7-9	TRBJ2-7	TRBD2	CASSQRLAGMGSYEQYF	TGTGCCAGCAGCCAACGACTAGCGGGCATGGGGTCCTACGAGCAGTACTTC
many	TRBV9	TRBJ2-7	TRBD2	CASSVGPAGGYEQYF	TGTGCCAGCAGCGTGGGACCAGCGGGGGGCTACGAGCAGTACTTC
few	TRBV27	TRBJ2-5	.	CASSLLYGVKQETQYF	TGTGCCAGCAGTTTATTATACGGGGTGAAGCAAGAGACCCAGTACTTC
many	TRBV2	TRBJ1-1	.	CASSERGGATMNTEAFF	TGTGCCAGCAGTGAACGAGGAGGGGCTACGATGAACACTGAAGCTTTCTTT
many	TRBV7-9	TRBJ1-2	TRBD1	CASSSTGGFSGYTF	TGTGCCAGCAGCTCGACAGGGGGTTTTAGTGGCTACACCTTC
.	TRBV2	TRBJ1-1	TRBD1	CASSPKTGVVNTEAFF	TGTGCCAGCAGCCCCAAGACAGGGGTGGTGAACACTGAAGCTTTCTTT
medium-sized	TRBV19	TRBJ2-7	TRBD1	CASSPGTGGYEQYF	TGTGCCAGTAGCCCCGGGACAGGGGGCTACGAGCAGTACTTC
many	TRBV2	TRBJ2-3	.	CASSDGGLSTDTQYF	TGTGCCAGCAGTGATGGGGGACTTAGCACAGATACGCAGTATTTT
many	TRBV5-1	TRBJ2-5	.	CASSLVGPLLETQYF	TGCGCCAGCAGCTTGGTAGGACCCTTGTTAGAGACCCAGTACTTC
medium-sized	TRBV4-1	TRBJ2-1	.	CASSQVLGDQFF	TGCGCCAGCAGCCAAGTTTTGGGGGACCAGTTCTTC
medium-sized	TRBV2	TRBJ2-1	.	CASLTSFEQFF	TGTGCCAGTTTGACTAGTTTTGAGCAGTTCTTC
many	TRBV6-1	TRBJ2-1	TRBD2	CASSGTSGDPHEQFF	TGTGCCAGCAGCGGGACTAGCGGGGACCCCCATGAGCAGTTCTTC
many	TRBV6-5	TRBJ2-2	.	CASSYERAAGELFF	TGTGCCAGCAGTTACGAACGGGCCGCCGGGGAGCTGTTTTTT
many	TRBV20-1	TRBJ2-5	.	CSAPRGAMYQETQYF	TGCAGTGCGCCTCGGGGGGCCATGTACCAAGAGACCCAGTACTTC
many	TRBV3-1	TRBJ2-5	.	CASSQDQPKSQETQYF	TGTGCCAGCAGCCAAGACCAGCCGAAAAGCCAAGAGACCCAGTACTTC
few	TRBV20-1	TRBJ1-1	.	CSARRREGQGLPLAGTEAFF	TGCAGTGCTAGAAGGAGAGAAGGACAAGGCCTCCCGTTAGCAGGTACTGAAGCTTTCTTT
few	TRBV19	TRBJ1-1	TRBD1	CASSKTGVNTEAFF	TGTGCCAGTAGTAAGACAGGGGTTAACACTGAAGCTTTCTTT
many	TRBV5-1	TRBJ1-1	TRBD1	CASSAEQGVDTEAFF	TGCGCCAGCAGCGCGGAACAGGGGGTAGATACTGAAGCTTTCTTT